This T cell receptor beta chain was identified during a study of cytomegalovirus exposure and HLA in healthy donors. Notes on the study in general: Several of the most significant clusters appeared linked to common viral pathogens, based on a later analysis.

Turning to this clone: Its specificity is unknown.

V lost 5 bases, J lost 2 bases, and 4 bases stayed unmatched. CDR1 and CDR2 from the germline V gene are SEHNR and FQNEAQ (reference sequence). The CDR3 contains 15 residues. Researchers ran the PCR with 60 Vbeta and 13 Jbeta primers. Only in-frame clones appear in the TCRdb table, and some are missing; sequencing was by immunoSEQ multiplex PCR. The sample shows 100,000 to 150,000 clones, roughly 76% of them seen only once. The chain uses TRBV7-9 and TRBJ1-2; the match to TRBD1 covers 11 bases. The sample was PBMCs. The receptor was derived from a woman aged 55 to 70 in good health and CMV-seropositive. CDR3 in amino acids: CASSERTGGNYGYTF. The CDR3, as DNA: TGTGCCAGCAGCGAACGGACAGGGGGCAACTATGGCTACACCTTC.